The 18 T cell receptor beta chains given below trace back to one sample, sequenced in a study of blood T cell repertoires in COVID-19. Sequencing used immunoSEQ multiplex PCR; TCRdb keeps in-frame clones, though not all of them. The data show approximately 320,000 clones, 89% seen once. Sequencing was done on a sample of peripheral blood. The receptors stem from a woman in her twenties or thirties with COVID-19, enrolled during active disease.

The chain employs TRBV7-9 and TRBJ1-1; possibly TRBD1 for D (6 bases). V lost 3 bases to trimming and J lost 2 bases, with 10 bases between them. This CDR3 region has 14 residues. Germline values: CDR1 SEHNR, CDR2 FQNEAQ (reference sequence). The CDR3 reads CASSLGAFNTEAFF. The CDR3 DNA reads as TGTGCCAGCAGCTTGGGGGCTTTTAACACTGAAGCTTTCTTT.

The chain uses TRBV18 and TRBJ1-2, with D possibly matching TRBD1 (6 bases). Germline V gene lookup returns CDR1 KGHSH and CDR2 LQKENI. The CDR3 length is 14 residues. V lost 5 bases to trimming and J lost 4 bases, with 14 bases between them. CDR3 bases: TGTGCCAGCTCAGCAAGACAGGCCTTCTATGGCTACACCTTC. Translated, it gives CASSARQAFYGYTF.

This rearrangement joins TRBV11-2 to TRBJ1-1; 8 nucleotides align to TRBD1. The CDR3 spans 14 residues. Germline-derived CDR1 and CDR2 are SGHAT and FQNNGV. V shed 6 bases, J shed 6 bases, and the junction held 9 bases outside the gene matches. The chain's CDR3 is CASRGRTGLAEAFF. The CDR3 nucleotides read TGTGCCAGCAGGGGACGGACAGGGCTCGCTGAAGCTTTCTTT.

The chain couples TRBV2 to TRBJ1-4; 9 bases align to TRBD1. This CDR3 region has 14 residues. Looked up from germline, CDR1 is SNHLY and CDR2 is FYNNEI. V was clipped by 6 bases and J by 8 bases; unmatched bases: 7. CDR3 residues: CASSFGTGNEKLFF. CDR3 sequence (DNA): TGTGCCAGCAGCTTCGGGACAGGGAACGAAAAACTGTTTTTT.

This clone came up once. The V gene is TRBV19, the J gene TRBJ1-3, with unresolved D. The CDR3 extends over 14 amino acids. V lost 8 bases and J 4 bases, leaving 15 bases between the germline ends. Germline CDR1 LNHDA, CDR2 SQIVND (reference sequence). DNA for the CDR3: TGTGCCAGTCATAAACAGTCCTCCGGAAACACCATATATTTT. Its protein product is CASHKQSSGNTIYF.

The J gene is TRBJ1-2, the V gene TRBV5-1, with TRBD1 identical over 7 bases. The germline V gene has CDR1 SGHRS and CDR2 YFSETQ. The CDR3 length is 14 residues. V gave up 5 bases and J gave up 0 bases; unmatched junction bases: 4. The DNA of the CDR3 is TGCGCCAGCAGTCTACAGGGGACTAACTATGGCTACACCTTC. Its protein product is CASSLQGTNYGYTF.

This CDR3 reads CASSFSIQAFF. The CDR3 DNA sequence: TGTGCCAGCAGTTTTAGCATCCAAGCTTTCTTT. The rearrangement joins TRBV12-3 or TRBV12-4 to TRBJ1-1; D is unresolved. V was pared by 3 bases and J by 9 bases, with 8 bases between. The length of the CDR3 is 11 residues.

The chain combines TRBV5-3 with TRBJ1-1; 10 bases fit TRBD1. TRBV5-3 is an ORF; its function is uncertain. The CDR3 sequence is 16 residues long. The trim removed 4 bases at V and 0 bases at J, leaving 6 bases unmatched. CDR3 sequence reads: CARSGSGQGLNTEAFF. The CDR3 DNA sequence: TGTGCCAGAAGCGGCTCGGGACAGGGGTTGAACACTGAAGCTTTCTTT.

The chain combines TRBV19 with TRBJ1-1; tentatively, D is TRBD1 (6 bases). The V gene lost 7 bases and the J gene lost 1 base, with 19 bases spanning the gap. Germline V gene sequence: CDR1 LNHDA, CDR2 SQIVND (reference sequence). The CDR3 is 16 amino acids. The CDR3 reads CASNSGVVTGNTEAFF. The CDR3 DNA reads TGTGCCAGTAACTCAGGGGTCGTAACTGGGAACACTGAAGCTTTCTTT.

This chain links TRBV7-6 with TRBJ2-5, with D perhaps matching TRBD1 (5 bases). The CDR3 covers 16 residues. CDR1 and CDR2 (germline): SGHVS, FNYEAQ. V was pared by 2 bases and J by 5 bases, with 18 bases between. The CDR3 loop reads CASSLSWSDNGETQYF. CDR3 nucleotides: TGTGCCAGCAGCTTAAGTTGGTCGGACAATGGGGAGACCCAGTACTTC.

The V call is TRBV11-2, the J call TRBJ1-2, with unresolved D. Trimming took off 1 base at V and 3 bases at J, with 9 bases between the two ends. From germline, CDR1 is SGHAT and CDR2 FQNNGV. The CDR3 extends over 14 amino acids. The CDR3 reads CASSLVEGHYGYTF. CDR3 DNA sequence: TGTGCCAGCAGCTTAGTGGAGGGCCACTATGGCTACACCTTC.

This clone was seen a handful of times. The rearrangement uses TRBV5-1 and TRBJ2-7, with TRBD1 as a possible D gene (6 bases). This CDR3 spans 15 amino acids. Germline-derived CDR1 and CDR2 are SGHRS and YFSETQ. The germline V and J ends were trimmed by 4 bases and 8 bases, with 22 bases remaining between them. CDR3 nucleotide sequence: TGCGCCAGCAGCCTGTCCGAACAGGGAATTGAAAAGCAGTACTTC. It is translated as CASSLSEQGIEKQYF.

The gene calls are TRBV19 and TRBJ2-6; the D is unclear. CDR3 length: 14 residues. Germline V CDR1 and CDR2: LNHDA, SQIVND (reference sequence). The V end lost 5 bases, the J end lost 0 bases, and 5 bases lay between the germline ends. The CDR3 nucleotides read TGTGCCAGTAGTCCGTTCTCTGGGGCCAACGTCCTGACTTTC. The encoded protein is CASSPFSGANVLTF. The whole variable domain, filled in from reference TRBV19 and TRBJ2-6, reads DGGITQSPKYLFRKEGQNVTLSCEQNLNHDAMYWYRQDPGQGLRLIYYSQIVNDFQKGDIAEGYSVSREKKESFPLTVTSAQKNPTAFYLCASSPFSGANVLTFGAGSRLTVL.

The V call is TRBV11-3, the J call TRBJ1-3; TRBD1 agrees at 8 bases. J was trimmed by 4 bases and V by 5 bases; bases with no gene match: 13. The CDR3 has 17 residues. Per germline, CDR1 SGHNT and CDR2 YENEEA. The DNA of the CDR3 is TGTGCCAGCAGCCACGGGACAGGCCCCTTTGTAGGAAACACCATATATTTT. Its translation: CASSHGTGPFVGNTIYF.

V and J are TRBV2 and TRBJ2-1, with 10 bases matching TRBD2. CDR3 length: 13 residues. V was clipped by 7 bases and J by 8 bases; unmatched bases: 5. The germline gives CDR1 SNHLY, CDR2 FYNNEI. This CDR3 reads CASISGGLDEQFF. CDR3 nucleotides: TGTGCCAGCATTAGCGGGGGGCTTGATGAGCAGTTCTTC.

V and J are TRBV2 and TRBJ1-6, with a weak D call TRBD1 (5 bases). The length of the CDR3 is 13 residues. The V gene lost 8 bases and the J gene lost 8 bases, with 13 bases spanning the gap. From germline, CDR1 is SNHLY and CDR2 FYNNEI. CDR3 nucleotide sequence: TGTGCCAGCGTTCAGGGATTAGATTCACCCCTCCACTTT. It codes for CASVQGLDSPLHF.

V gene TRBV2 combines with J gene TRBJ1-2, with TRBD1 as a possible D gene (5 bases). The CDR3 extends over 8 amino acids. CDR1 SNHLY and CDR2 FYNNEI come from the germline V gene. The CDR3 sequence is CCGGGYTF. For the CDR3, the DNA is TGTTGCGGGGGAGGCTACACCTTC.

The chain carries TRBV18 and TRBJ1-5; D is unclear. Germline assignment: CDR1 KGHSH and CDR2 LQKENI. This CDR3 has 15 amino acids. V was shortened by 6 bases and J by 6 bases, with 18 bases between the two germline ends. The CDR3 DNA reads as TGTGCCAGCTCCCCCTATCCGAGGGTGGGTCAGCCCCAGCATTTT. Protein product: CASSPYPRVGQPQHF. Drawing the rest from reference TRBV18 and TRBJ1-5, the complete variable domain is NAGVMQNPRHLVRRRGQEARLRCSPMKGHSHVYWYRQLPEEGLKFMVYLQKENIIDESGMPKERFSAEFPKEGPSILRIQQVVRGDSAAYFCASSPYPRVGQPQHFGDGTRLSIL.